The clone carrying this T cell receptor beta chain was counted at least ten times. The V gene's germline CDR1 is MGHRA and CDR2 YSYEKL. The CDR3 spans 15 residues. The J segment lost 4 bases and the V segment lost 1 base, leaving 5 bases of the junction unmatched. The sample belongs to a study of blood T cells in healthy people across ages. For the second PCR, which ran for roughly 7 to 11 cycles, a sample-barcoded 5' primer and a J-beta primer mix were used. TCRdb recomputed calls from the 5' RACE reads with MiXCR, one row per CDR3 protein. Here the sample spans some 1.6 million distinct CDR3 sequences, around 35% being singletons.

The source is a woman between 25 and 40 years old in good health. This chain uses TRBV4-1 with TRBJ1-2; 8 nucleotides agree with TRBD1. The sequenced material came from blood. The CDR3 spells CASSQVMQGAYGYTF. CDR3 DNA: TGCGCCAGCAGCCAAGTGATGCAGGGGGCCTATGGCTACACCTTC.